Listed below are T cell receptor beta chains from one sample, sequenced in a study of blood T cell repertoires in COVID-19. Sequenced by immunoSEQ multiplex PCR; TCRdb stores in-frame clones only, minus some. The sample includes 150,000 to 200,000 clones, roughly 80% of them seen just once. The sample consisted of peripheral blood. These receptors were collected from a man aged 60-69 years with active or convalescent COVID-19. The CDR3 runs from the conserved cysteine through the conserved F or W. Fields, in order: CDR3 DNA, CDR3 protein, J gene, D gene, V gene, clone size. The D gene is left open where the match is weak. Size is stated for part of the rows, as once, few or many counts, or as a class when the clone is expanded.

cdr3_nt: TGTGCCAGCTCCCCGGGACAGGGCCGAAAACTGTTTTTT; cdr3_aa: CASSPGQGRKLFF; j_call: TRBJ1-4; d_call: TRBD1; v_call: TRBV2; clone_size: .
cdr3_nt: TGCGCCAGCAAAAACCTTGGGACAGGGGGCGTCGGCACTGAAGCTTTCTTT; cdr3_aa: CASKNLGTGGVGTEAFF; j_call: TRBJ1-1; d_call: TRBD1; v_call: TRBV5-1; clone_size: few
cdr3_nt: TGTGCCAGCAGTGAAGCGCTTCATCGCGGTGAGCGGCCAGGCTCCTACAATGAGCAGTTCTTC; cdr3_aa: CASSEALHRGERPGSYNEQFF; j_call: TRBJ2-1; d_call: .; v_call: TRBV2; clone_size: .
cdr3_nt: TGTGCCAGCAGCCTCCCGGGACAGGGGTTCGCTGAAGCTTTCTTT; cdr3_aa: CASSLPGQGFAEAFF; j_call: TRBJ1-1; d_call: TRBD1; v_call: TRBV7-9; clone_size: .
cdr3_nt: TGTGCCAGCAGCCAAGAAACAGCCGTTAAGACCCAGTACTTC; cdr3_aa: CASSQETAVKTQYF; j_call: TRBJ2-5; d_call: .; v_call: TRBV3-1/TRBV3-2; clone_size: .
cdr3_nt: TGTGCCAGCAGCGTAGGGCTAGCGGTAGGAGCCGGGGAGCTGTTTTTT; cdr3_aa: CASSVGLAVGAGELFF; j_call: TRBJ2-2; d_call: TRBD2; v_call: TRBV9; clone_size: many
cdr3_nt: TGTGCCATCGGCCTTAGCGGCCTGGTCTACGAGCAGTACTTC; cdr3_aa: CAIGLSGLVYEQYF; j_call: TRBJ2-7; d_call: .; v_call: TRBV10-3; clone_size: many
cdr3_nt: TGTGCCAGCAGCCCGGACTCCGCTGAGCAGTTCTTC; cdr3_aa: CASSPDSAEQFF; j_call: TRBJ2-1; d_call: .; v_call: TRBV6-5; clone_size: once
cdr3_nt: TGTGCCAGCACCTACTACCGACCGGGAGTGGGCAATGAGCAGTTCTTC; cdr3_aa: CASTYYRPGVGNEQFF; j_call: TRBJ2-1; d_call: .; v_call: TRBV3-1/TRBV3-2; clone_size: .
cdr3_nt: TGCGCCAGCAGCCTTCCTGGGACAGGGCCCAATGAGCAGTTCTTC; cdr3_aa: CASSLPGTGPNEQFF; j_call: TRBJ2-1; d_call: TRBD1; v_call: TRBV5-1; clone_size: .
cdr3_nt: TGTGCCAGCAGCTCCAGACAGGGGGCATATGGCTACACCTTC; cdr3_aa: CASSSRQGAYGYTF; j_call: TRBJ1-2; d_call: TRBD1; v_call: TRBV7-2; clone_size: .
cdr3_nt: TGTGCCAGCAGTCCCTCGCTAACAGGGAATTCACCCCTCCACTTT; cdr3_aa: CASSPSLTGNSPLHF; j_call: TRBJ1-6; d_call: .; v_call: TRBV6-5; clone_size: .
cdr3_nt: TGTGCCAGCAGCCCCACAGGGGGCAGTCAGCCCCAGCATTTT; cdr3_aa: CASSPTGGSQPQHF; j_call: TRBJ1-5; d_call: TRBD1; v_call: TRBV5-5; clone_size: once
cdr3_nt: TGTGCCAGCAGCCCCTTGGAGAGCTCCTACAATGAGCAGTTCTTC; cdr3_aa: CASSPLESSYNEQFF; j_call: TRBJ2-1; d_call: .; v_call: TRBV27; clone_size: .
cdr3_nt: TGTGCCACCAGTGAGGGAGGGACTAGCGGTGGCACAGATACGCAGTATTTT; cdr3_aa: CATSEGGTSGGTDTQYF; j_call: TRBJ2-3; d_call: TRBD2; v_call: TRBV24-1; clone_size: .
cdr3_nt: TGTGCCAGCAGGGCTTGGGGGGGGCCACGAGAGCAGTTCTTC; cdr3_aa: CASRAWGGPREQFF; j_call: TRBJ2-1; d_call: .; v_call: TRBV6-5; clone_size: .
cdr3_nt: TGTGCCAGCAGTTTATCTAGGGGGGGCACTGAAGCTTTCTTT; cdr3_aa: CASSLSRGGTEAFF; j_call: TRBJ1-1; d_call: .; v_call: TRBV27; clone_size: .
cdr3_nt: TGCGCCAGCAGCCGAGGAGATTCTGAAGCTTTCTTT; cdr3_aa: CASSRGDSEAFF; j_call: TRBJ1-1; d_call: .; v_call: TRBV4-3; clone_size: .
cdr3_nt: TGTGCCAGCAGTCTCAGGAGGACAGGGACTGAAGCTTTCTTT; cdr3_aa: CASSLRRTGTEAFF; j_call: TRBJ1-1; d_call: TRBD1; v_call: TRBV6-5; clone_size: .
cdr3_nt: TGTGCCAGCTCACCACCGAGGACAGGGCCCTCCTACGAGCAGTACTTC; cdr3_aa: CASSPPRTGPSYEQYF; j_call: TRBJ2-7; d_call: TRBD1; v_call: TRBV18; clone_size: .
cdr3_nt: TGTGCCTGGAGAGGGGGCAGGTCCTACGAGCAGTACTTC; cdr3_aa: CAWRGGRSYEQYF; j_call: TRBJ2-7; d_call: TRBD1; v_call: TRBV30; clone_size: .
cdr3_nt: TGTGCCAGCAGCTTTCTAGCGGGAGGGGCAGATACGCAGTATTTT; cdr3_aa: CASSFLAGGADTQYF; j_call: TRBJ2-3; d_call: TRBD2; v_call: TRBV11-2; clone_size: .
cdr3_nt: TGTGCCAGCAGCTCCGGGACAGTTAACACCGGGGAGCTGTTTTTT; cdr3_aa: CASSSGTVNTGELFF; j_call: TRBJ2-2; d_call: TRBD1; v_call: TRBV7-2; clone_size: .
cdr3_nt: TGTGCCACCAGCGTGCGACGGACAGGGGTAGGGTACAATGAGCAGTTCTTC; cdr3_aa: CATSVRRTGVGYNEQFF; j_call: TRBJ2-1; d_call: TRBD1; v_call: TRBV15; clone_size: .
cdr3_nt: TGTGCCAGCAGTACCCAGCGGGTAACTGGCAATGAGCAGTTCTTC; cdr3_aa: CASSTQRVTGNEQFF; j_call: TRBJ2-1; d_call: .; v_call: TRBV27; clone_size: .
cdr3_nt: TGTGCCAGCAGCGTAGGGCTAGCGGGAGGGCAAGAGACCCAGTACTTC; cdr3_aa: CASSVGLAGGQETQYF; j_call: TRBJ2-5; d_call: TRBD2; v_call: TRBV9; clone_size: .
cdr3_nt: TGTGCCAGCAGTTCCCTAGCCGGGTTTTACAATGAGCAGTTCTTC; cdr3_aa: CASSSLAGFYNEQFF; j_call: TRBJ2-1; d_call: .; v_call: TRBV28; clone_size: .
cdr3_nt: TGTGCCAGTAGTATAGGAGGCCCGATCACAGATACGCAGTATTTT; cdr3_aa: CASSIGGPITDTQYF; j_call: TRBJ2-3; d_call: .; v_call: TRBV19; clone_size: .
cdr3_nt: TGTGCCAGCTCACCACCGGGGGGTAGCGGTTCACCCCTCCACTTT; cdr3_aa: CASSPPGGSGSPLHF; j_call: TRBJ1-6; d_call: .; v_call: TRBV18; clone_size: .
cdr3_nt: TGCGCCAGCAGCCAAGAGTCCGGAGCAAGCTACGAGCAGTACTTC; cdr3_aa: CASSQESGASYEQYF; j_call: TRBJ2-7; d_call: .; v_call: TRBV4-3; clone_size: few
cdr3_nt: TGTGCCAGCAGCGGAACTAGCGCCTTCCAGTACTTC; cdr3_aa: CASSGTSAFQYF; j_call: TRBJ2-5; d_call: TRBD2; v_call: TRBV14; clone_size: .
cdr3_nt: TGTGCCAGCAGCAAACTCGACAGTTTCAAGCCCCAGCATTTT; cdr3_aa: CASSKLDSFKPQHF; j_call: TRBJ1-5; d_call: .; v_call: TRBV28; clone_size: .
cdr3_nt: TGCGCCAGCAGTGTGGGGACAGGGAGGAAGAACACTGAAGCTTTCTTT; cdr3_aa: CASSVGTGRKNTEAFF; j_call: TRBJ1-1; d_call: TRBD1; v_call: TRBV10-1; clone_size: once